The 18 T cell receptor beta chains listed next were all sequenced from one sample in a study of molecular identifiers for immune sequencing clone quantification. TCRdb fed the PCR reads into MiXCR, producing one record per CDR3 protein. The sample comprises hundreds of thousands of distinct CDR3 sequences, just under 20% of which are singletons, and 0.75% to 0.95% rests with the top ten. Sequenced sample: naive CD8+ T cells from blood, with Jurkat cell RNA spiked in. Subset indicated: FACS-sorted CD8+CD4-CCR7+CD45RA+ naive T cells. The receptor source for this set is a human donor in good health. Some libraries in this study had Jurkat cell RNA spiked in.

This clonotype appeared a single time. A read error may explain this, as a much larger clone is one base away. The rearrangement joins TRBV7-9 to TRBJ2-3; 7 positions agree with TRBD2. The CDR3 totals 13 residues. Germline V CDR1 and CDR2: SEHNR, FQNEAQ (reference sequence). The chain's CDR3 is CVSREGITDTQYF. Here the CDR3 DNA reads TGTGTCAGCAGGGAGGGGATCACAGATACGCAGTATTTT.

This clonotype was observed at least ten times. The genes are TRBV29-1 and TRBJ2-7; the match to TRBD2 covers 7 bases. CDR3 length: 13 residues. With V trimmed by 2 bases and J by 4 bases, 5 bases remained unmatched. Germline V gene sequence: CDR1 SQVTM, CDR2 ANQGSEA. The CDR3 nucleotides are TGCAGCGTTGAACTGCGGGAGCCTTACGAGCAGTACTTC. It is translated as CSVELREPYEQYF.

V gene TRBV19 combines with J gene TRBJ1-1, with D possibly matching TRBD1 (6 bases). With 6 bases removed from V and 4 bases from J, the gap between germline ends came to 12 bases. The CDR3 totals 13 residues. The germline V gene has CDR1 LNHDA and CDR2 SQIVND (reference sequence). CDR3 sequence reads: CASRSEGVTEAFF. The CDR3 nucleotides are TGTGCCAGTAGAAGTGAGGGGGTCACTGAAGCTTTCTTT.

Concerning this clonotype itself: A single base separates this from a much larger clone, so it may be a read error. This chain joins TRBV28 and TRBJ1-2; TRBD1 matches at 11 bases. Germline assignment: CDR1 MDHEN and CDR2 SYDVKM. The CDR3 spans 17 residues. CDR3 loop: CAGSFPDGQGADYGYTF. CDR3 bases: TGTGCCGGCAGTTTCCCCGATGGACAGGGGGCAGACTATGGCTACACCTTC.

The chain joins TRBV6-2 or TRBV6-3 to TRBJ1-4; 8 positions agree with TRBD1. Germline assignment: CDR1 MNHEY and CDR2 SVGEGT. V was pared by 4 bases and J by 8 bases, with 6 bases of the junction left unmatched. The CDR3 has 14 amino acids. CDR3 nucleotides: TGTGCCAGCAGTTCCGGGACAGGTCAAGAAAAACTGTTTTTT. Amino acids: CASSSGTGQEKLFF.

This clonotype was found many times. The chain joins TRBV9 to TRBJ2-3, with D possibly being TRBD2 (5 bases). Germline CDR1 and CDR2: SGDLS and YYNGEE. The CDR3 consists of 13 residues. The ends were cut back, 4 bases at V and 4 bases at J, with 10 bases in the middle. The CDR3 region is CASSLGSADTQYF. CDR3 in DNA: TGTGCCAGCAGCTTGGGGAGCGCAGATACGCAGTATTTT.

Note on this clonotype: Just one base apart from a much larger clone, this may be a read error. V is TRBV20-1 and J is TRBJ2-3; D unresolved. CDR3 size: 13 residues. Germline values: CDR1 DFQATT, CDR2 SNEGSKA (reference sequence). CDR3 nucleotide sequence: TGCATTGCTAGTTGGGCTAGCACAGATACGCAGTATTTT. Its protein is CIASWASTDTQYF.

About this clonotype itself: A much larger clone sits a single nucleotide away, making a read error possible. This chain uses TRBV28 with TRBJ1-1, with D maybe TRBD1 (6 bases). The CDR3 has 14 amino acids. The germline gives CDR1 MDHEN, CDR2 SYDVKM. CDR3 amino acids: CASTSPGVNTETFF. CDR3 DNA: TGTGCCAGCACCTCCCCAGGGGTGAACACTGAAACTTTCTTT.

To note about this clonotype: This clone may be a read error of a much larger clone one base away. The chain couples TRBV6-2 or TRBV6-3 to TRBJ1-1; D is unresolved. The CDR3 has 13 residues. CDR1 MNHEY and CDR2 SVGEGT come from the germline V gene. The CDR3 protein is CAGSYFSETEAFF. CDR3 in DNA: TGTGCCGGCAGTTATTTTAGTGAAACTGAAGCTTTCTTT.

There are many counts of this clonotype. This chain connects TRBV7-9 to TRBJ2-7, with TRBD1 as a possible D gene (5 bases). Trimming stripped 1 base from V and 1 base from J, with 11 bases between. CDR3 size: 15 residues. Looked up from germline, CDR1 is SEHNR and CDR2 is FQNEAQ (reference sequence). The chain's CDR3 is CASSLEAGISYEQYF. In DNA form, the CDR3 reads TGTGCCAGCAGCTTAGAGGCAGGGATATCCTACGAGCAGTACTTC.

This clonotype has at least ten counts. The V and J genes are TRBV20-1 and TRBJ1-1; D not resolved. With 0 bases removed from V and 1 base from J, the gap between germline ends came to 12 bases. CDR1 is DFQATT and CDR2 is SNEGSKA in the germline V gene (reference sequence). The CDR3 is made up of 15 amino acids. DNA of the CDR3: TGCAGTGCTAGAGATCTAGAACGGAGGAACACTGAAGCTTTCTTT. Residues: CSARDLERRNTEAFF.

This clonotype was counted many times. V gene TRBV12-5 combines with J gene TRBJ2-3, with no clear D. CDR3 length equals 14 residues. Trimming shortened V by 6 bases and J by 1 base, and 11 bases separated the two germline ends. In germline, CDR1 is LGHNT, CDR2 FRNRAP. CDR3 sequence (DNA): TGTGCTAGTGGCCAATCCTTTCGCACAGATACGCAGTATTTT. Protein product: CASGQSFRTDTQYF.

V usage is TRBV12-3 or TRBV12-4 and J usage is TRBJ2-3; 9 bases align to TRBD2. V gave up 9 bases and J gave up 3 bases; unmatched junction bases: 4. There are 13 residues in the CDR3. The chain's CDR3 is CASSGSVTDTQYF. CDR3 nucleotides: TGTGCCAGTAGCGGGAGTGTGACAGATACGCAGTATTTT.

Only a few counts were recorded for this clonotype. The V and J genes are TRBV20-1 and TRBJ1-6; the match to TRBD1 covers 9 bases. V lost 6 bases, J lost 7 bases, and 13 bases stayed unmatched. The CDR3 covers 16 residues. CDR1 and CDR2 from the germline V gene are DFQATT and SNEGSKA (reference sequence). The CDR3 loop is CSARDREWGRNSPLHF. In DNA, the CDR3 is TGCAGTGCCCGGGACAGGGAGTGGGGGCGAAATTCACCCCTCCACTTT.

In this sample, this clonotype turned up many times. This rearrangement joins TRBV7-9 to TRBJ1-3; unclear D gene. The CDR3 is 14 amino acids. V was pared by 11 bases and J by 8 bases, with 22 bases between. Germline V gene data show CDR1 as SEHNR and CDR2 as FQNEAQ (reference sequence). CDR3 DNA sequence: TGTGCCGTCGCTACCGACCTTAGTCGATACACCATATATTTT. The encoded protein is CAVATDLSRYTIYF. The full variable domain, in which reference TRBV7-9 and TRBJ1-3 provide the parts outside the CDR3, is DTGVSQNPRHKITKRGQNVTFRCDPISEHNRLYWYRQTLGQGPEFLTYFQNEAQLEKSRLLSDRFSAERPKGSFSTLEIQRTEQGDSAMYLCAVATDLSRYTIYFGEGSWLTVV.

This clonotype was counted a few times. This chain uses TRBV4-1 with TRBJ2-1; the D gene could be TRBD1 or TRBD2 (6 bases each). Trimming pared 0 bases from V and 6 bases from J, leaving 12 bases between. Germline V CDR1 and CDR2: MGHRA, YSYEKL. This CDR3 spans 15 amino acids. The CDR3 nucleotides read TGCGCCAGCAGCCAAGATACGGGGGCTCCCAATGAGCAGTTCTTC. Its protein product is CASSQDTGAPNEQFF.

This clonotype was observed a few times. In DNA form, the CDR3 reads TGTGCCAGCAGTCCAACAGGGGTCAGCACAGATACGCAGTATTTT. This codes for CASSPTGVSTDTQYF. This chain joins TRBV28 and TRBJ2-3, with 7 nucleotides matching TRBD1. Germline CDR1 is MDHEN and CDR2 is SYDVKM. The length of the CDR3 is 15 residues. With V trimmed by 5 bases and J by 0 bases, 5 bases remained unmatched.

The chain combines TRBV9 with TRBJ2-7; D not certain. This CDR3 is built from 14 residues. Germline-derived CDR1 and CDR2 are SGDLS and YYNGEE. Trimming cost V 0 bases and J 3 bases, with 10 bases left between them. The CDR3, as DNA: TGTGCCAGCAGCGTAGAACCGTACAGCTACGAGCAGTACTTC. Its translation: CASSVEPYSYEQYF.